This T cell receptor (beta chain) was recovered during a study of shared clonotypes between healthy human individuals (dated by TCRdb to the early 2020s). Context from the whole study: The cohort included three men and a couple of women between 18 and 49 years of age. Each donor's leukapheresis produced roughly between roughly 0.94 and 9.5 billion PBMCs. Per donor, three plates each were used for CD4 naive and CD4 memory, two for CD8 naive, and one for CD8 memory. To estimate repertoire size and how much clonotypes are shared between individuals, the study performed deep sequencing of blood TCR repertoires from a few healthy adults. Different laboratories and diverse techniques were used to prepare libraries and sequence TCR repertoires, to increase sequencing depth and limit assay-specific biases. The study at large found these results: Rarefaction of sorted-subset datasets indicated incomplete sequencing despite the large sequencing depth. Clonotypes shared by all four sorted-subset donors showed higher generation probabilities than non-shared clonotypes. Sampling was restricted to blood, and TCR repertoires in tissues likely differ from the TCR repertoires found in blood. The genetic and exposure-history diversity represented was limited by the small number of donors. When a handful of donors were compared, the shared fraction of clonotypes was about 5% for naive CD4, roughly 3.3% for naive CD8, 2.3% for memory CD4, and less than 0.5% for memory CD8. Pairwise subsampling indicated that sequencing depth was expected to affect the degree of clonotype sharing among donors. Naive subsets generally had larger estimated clonotype richness than memory subsets did.

From the cysteine up to the phenylalanine, the CDR3 has a length of 15 residues. The CDR3 DNA has 45 bases and is translated from base 1. Looking up the germline V gene yields CDR1 SGHAT and CDR2 FQNNGV. Trimming removed 2 bases from V and 2 bases from J, leaving 9 bases between the germline ends. The donors were healthy, HIV-negative adults with no recently reported acute infections or vaccinations. Only Caucasian adults living in Nashville, Tennessee, USA were represented among the donors. Magnetic negative selection was used to enrich CD4+ T cells, after which naive cells were positively selected on CD45RA and the negative fraction became the memory subset. Blood was obtained by leukapheresis, after which PBMCs were separated by Ficoll-Histopaque density gradient centrifugation and cryopreserved in liquid nitrogen vapor phase. Purity and quantity of every magnetically sorted T cell population were checked by analytical flow cytometry. Each sorted fraction had its genomic DNA isolated and then quantified by UV absorbance on a Nanodrop 2000c.

TCR CDR3 regions were amplified from genomic DNA by multiplex PCR using the deep immunoSEQ assay. Extracted genomic DNA from each cell subset was distributed evenly across all wells of several immunoSEQ 96-well plates, and each plate was treated as a replicate. For sorted subsets, 200 to 250 ng of genomic DNA, equivalent to some 30,000 T cell genomes, went into each replicate PCR. The purified libraries were quantified using a Qubit 3.0 fluorometer, sized with a Bioanalyzer 2100, and then quantified again using the KAPA Library Quantification kit. Each immunoSEQ 96-well plate was sequenced on its own single-read 150-cycle Illumina NextSeq 550 flow cell. As for the original processing: Because the immunoSEQ output held only junctional sequences and lacked quality scores, the filtering could not match the filtering applied to full-length reads. Sequences were annotated with PyIR, a Python wrapper for IgBLAST v1.9, using IMGT germline references to assign V/J genes and CDR3. Reads were filtered out if the reads had weak V/J assignments (E-value above 1e-6), no CDR3, stop codons, out-of-frame junctions, or ambiguous translated residues. V3J clonotypes were defined by identical inferred V gene, J gene, and CDR3 amino acid sequence. Percentage overlap between repertoires was calculated by dividing the number of shared unique clonotypes by the size of the smaller repertoire. RTK rarefaction, the Chao1 estimator, and Recon v2.1 estimates of unobserved clonotypes were used to assess repertoire richness. For all TCRbeta clonotypes obtained by the gDNA method from a handful of donors, generation probabilities were computed with OLGA. TCRdb re-hosts the immuneACCESS table, in-frame sequences only. Its copies lack some clones; in the studies checked, an unresolved V gene accounts for under half of them, and the cause for the rest is not known. D and trimming were read from the DNA, whereas the V and J calls and clone size are those reported in that table. Counted in this sample were roughly 2 million clones; approximately 95% of them appeared once. The ten largest clones represent 0.1% to 0.15% of the sample.

Comment on this clone: Its specific antigen is unknown. There are no base qualities to consult, and no much larger clone falls within one base.

Sequenced material: naive CD4+ T cells sorted from blood. The cell subset or site tag for this specimen amounts to: CD45RA+ positively selected. The origin of this receptor is a man aged 18-30 years in good health. The receptor chain draws on TRBV11-2 and TRBJ2-2, with no reliable assignment of the D segment. CDR3 region: CASSLRLSNTGELFF. Read as DNA, the sequence is TGTGCCAGCAGCTTAAGGCTAAGTAACACCGGGGAGCTGTTTTTT.